There are many counts of the clone carrying this T cell receptor (beta chain). Its target is not known. Unique molecular identifiers were present on the cDNA, which also gained a universal primer site by template switching. TCRdb reprocessed the 5' RACE reads via MiXCR and lists one record per CDR3 protein. Of under 350,000 distinct CDR3 sequences in the sample, roughly 8.6% were seen once. This specimen comes from a study of identical twins. Study-level findings and limits: Conclusions were based on cross-sectional statistical analysis, without following the same donors.

This same sample was also part of a study on yellow fever vaccine responses in identical twins.

The sample comprised CD8+ T cells sorted from blood. This receptor was obtained from a woman aged 18-29 years in good health.

The CDR3 here is CASSYGYWDRENYEQYF. CDR3 bases: TGTGCCAGCAGCTATGGTTATTGGGACAGGGAGAATTACGAGCAGTACTTC. The chain combines TRBV7-8 with TRBJ2-7, with 9 bases lining up with TRBD1. Trimming took 4 bases from V and 4 from J; bases not matched to a gene: 14. CDR3 length equals 17 residues. Per germline, CDR1 SGHVS and CDR2 FQNEAQ.